These 3 T cell receptor beta chains came from one sample sequenced in a study of PD-L1 blockade in urothelial cancer. The repertoire was sequenced with immunoSEQ multiplex PCR; TCRdb's copy has only in-frame clones and lacks some. Of 45,000 to 65,000 clones detected, about 87% appear once; the ten largest clones hold 5.5% to 7%. Sequenced material: PBMCs, taken around atezolizumab (anti-PD-L1) treatment. All receptors derive from a middle-aged man with urothelial cancer.

This chain links TRBV2 with TRBJ2-5; the match to TRBD1 covers 9 bases. There are 16 residues in the CDR3. Germline assignment: CDR1 SNHLY and CDR2 FYNNEI. After removal of 8 bases from V and 5 bases from J, the junction contained 15 bases not matched to a gene. CDR3 in DNA: TGTGCCAGCGGCCGAGGGCGGACAGGGGCTCGGGAGACCCAGTACTTC. Encoded protein: CASGRGRTGARETQYF. Variable domain in full (rest from reference TRBV2 and TRBJ2-5): EPEVTQTPSHQVTQMGQEVILRCVPISNHLYFYWYRQILGQKVEFLVSFYNNEISEKSEIFDDQFSVERPDGSNFTLKIRSTKLEDSAMYFCASGRGRTGARETQYFGPGTRLLVL.

The gene calls are TRBV5-1 and TRBJ2-2; TRBD2 matches 10 bases. This CDR3 has 18 residues. The V gene end was trimmed by 4 bases and the J gene end by 5 bases; junction bases not matched to a gene: 14. CDR1 is SGHRS and CDR2 is YFSETQ in the germline V gene. The DNA of the CDR3 is TGCGCCAGCAGCCCCGGTGGTAGCGGGAGGCGAATAACCGGGGAGCTGTTTTTT. Translation gives CASSPGGSGRRITGELFF.

V gene TRBV7-9 combines with J gene TRBJ1-1, with D hard to call. The CDR3 has 11 amino acids. The V gene's germline CDR1 is SEHNR and CDR2 FQNEAQ (reference sequence). The V end lost 8 bases, the J end lost 7 bases, and 11 bases lay between the germline ends. CDR3 protein: CASGYSFEAFF. CDR3 bases: TGTGCCAGCGGTTACAGCTTTGAAGCTTTCTTT. Looking up the rest from reference TRBV7-9 and TRBJ1-1 gives the full variable domain: DTGVSQNPRHKITKRGQNVTFRCDPISEHNRLYWYRQTLGQGPEFLTYFQNEAQLEKSRLLSDRFSAERPKGSFSTLEIQRTEQGDSAMYLCASGYSFEAFFGQGTRLTVV.